This record covers a single T cell receptor (beta chain). These data belong to a study of CD8+ T cells in alopecia areata. This CDR3 is 16 amino acids long. CDR1 and CDR2 (germline): SGHRS, YFSETQ. V shed 7 bases and J shed 4 bases, with 18 bases lying between them. cDNA serving as the sequencing template came from extracted, reverse transcribed RNA. TCRdb's copy holds only in-frame clones and misses some; the assay was immunoSEQ multiplex PCR. Among some 130,000 clones listed, 58% were seen once. Here the sequenced sample was CD4+ T cells sorted from blood, taken at week 0. The clonotype originates from a human donor with alopecia areata. The gene calls are TRBV5-1 and TRBJ2-6, with TRBD2 as a possible D gene (5 bases). For the CDR3, the DNA is TGCGCCAGCTCCTCCGGAAGAGGGCACGGGGCCAACGTCCTGACTTTC. It translates to CASSSGRGHGANVLTF.